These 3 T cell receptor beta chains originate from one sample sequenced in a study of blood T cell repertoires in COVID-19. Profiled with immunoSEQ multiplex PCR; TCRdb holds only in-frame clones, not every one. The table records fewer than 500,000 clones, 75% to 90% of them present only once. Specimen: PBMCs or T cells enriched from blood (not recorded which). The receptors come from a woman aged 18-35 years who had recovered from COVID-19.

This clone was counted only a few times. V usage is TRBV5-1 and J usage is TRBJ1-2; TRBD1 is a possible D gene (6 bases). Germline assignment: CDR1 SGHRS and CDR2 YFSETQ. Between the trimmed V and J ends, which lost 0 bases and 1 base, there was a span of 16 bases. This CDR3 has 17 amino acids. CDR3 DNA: TGCGCCAGCAGCTTGGAGGCGGTTCCACAGGGTAACTATGGCTACACCTTC. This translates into CASSLEAVPQGNYGYTF.

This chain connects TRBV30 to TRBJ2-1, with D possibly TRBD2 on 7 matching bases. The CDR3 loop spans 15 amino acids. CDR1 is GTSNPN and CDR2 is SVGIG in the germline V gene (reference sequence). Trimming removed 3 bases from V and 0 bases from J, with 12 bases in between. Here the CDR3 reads CAWREGGASYNEQFF. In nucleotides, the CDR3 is TGTGCCTGGAGGGAGGGGGGGGCCTCCTACAATGAGCAGTTCTTC.

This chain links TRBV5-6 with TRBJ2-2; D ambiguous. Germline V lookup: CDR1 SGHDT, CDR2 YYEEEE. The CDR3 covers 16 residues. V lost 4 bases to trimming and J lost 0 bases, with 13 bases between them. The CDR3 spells CASSPGGSPNTGELFF. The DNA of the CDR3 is TGTGCCAGCAGCCCGGGTGGCTCCCCGAACACCGGGGAGCTGTTTTTT.